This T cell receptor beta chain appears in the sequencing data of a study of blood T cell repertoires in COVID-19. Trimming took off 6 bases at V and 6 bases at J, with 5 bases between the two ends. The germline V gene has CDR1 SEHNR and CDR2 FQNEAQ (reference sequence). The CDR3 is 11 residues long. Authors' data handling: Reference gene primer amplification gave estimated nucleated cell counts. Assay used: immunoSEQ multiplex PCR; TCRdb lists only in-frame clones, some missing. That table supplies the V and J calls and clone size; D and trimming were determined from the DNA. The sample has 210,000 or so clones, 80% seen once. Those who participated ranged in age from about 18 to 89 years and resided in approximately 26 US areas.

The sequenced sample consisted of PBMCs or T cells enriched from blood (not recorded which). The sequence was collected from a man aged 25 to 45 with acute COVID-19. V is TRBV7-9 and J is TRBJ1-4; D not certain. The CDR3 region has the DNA TGTGCCAGCAGAAGAGATGAAAAACTGTTTTTT. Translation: CASRRDEKLFF.